These 4 T cell receptor beta chains were all obtained from the same sample, sequenced in a study of breast tumors, draining lymph nodes, adjacent tissues (dated by TCRdb to the mid-2010s). The library came from multiplex PCR. Sequenced using an Illumina HiSeq 2000. The raw public reads went through TCRdb reprocessing: fastp at Q25, MiXCR clone calling, in-frame beta chains kept. Each record represents a unique CDR3 protein, reported with the most common genes and DNA among its rows. Present in this sample are under 250,000 distinct CDR3 sequences, approximately 31% of which were seen just once. Of the sample, approximately 1.4% is held by the ten largest clones. Lymph node samples were obtained from the axillary draining lymph nodes of breast cancer patients. The sequenced sample was axillary lymph node tissue. All receptors come from a female donor with breast cancer. Some clones in this sample may be carry-over from other donors' samples.

The chain is built from TRBV24-1 and TRBJ2-5, with D possibly being TRBD1 or TRBD2 (6 bases each). CDR1 is KGHDR, CDR2 SFDVKD, per germline. The CDR3 spans 12 residues. Trimming stripped 4 bases from V and 7 bases from J, with 9 bases between. CDR3 amino acids: CATSEEGGTQYF. In nucleotides, the CDR3 is TGTGCCACCAGTGAAGAGGGGGGGACCCAGTACTTC.

This clonotype was seen ten or more times. This CDR3 is CASKRSYNEQFF. The CDR3 nucleotides are TGTGCCAGCAAGAGGTCCTACAATGAGCAGTTCTTC. The chain has TRBV12-3 or TRBV12-4 and TRBJ2-1; no firm D call. Between the trimmed V and J ends, which lost 7 bases and 1 base, there was a span of 5 bases. The CDR3 has 12 residues.

This clonotype was detected only a few times. Just one base apart from a much larger clone, this may be a read error. J is TRBJ2-6 and V is TRBV12-3 or TRBV12-4, with D possibly being TRBD1 (5 bases). V was clipped by 3 bases and J by 8 bases, with 11 bases between them. The length of the CDR3 is 14 residues. CDR3 in DNA: TGTGCCAGCAGTTTCGCCACAGGTACCAACGTCCTGACTTTC. Amino acids: CASSFATGTNVLTF.

This clonotype was counted many times. The V and J genes are TRBV7-9 and TRBJ2-2; possibly TRBD2 for D (6 bases). The V gene lost 2 bases and the J gene lost 6 bases, with 19 bases spanning the gap. This CDR3 has 17 amino acids. Looked up from germline, CDR1 is SEHNR and CDR2 is FQNEAQ (reference sequence). For the CDR3, the DNA is TGTGCCAGCAGCTTAAGTTTGCCGGGAGCGACGTCCGGGGAGCTGTTTTTT. Its protein product is CASSLSLPGATSGELFF.